Shown below are 26 T cell receptor beta chains from a single sample sequenced in a study of T cells after yellow fever vaccination. TCRdb reanalysed the 5' RACE reads using MiXCR and keeps one entry per CDR3 protein. The table lists 55,000 to 70,000 distinct CDR3 sequences, over 6.5% of them singletons. The sequencing here drew on CD8+ T cells sorted from PBMCs, taken around 45 days after the first yellow fever vaccination. These receptors were taken from a man between 18 and 35 years old who received the YFV17D yellow fever vaccine.

This clonotype was observed many times. The rearrangement links TRBV7-6 to TRBJ2-5; 7 bases line up with TRBD2. Germline V lookup: CDR1 SGHVS, CDR2 FNYEAQ. The junction had 6 bases not matched to a gene; V was cut back by 5 bases and J by 3 bases. CDR3 length: 14 amino acids. This CDR3 is CASSRSGVKETQYF. DNA of the CDR3: TGTGCCAGCAGCCGCAGCGGGGTGAAAGAGACCCAGTACTTC.

This clonotype turned up a few times. The rearrangement joins TRBV24-1 to TRBJ2-7, with D uncertain. Germline V gene lookup returns CDR1 KGHDR and CDR2 SFDVKD. The CDR3 covers 14 residues. Trimming took off 1 base at V and 2 bases at J, with 8 bases between the two ends. The CDR3: CATSDLTATYEQYV. The CDR3 region has the DNA TGTGCCACCAGTGATTTAACAGCGACCTACGAGCAGTACGTC.

This clonotype was detected only a few times. V is TRBV9 and J is TRBJ2-1; TRBD2 matches at 11 bases. After removal of 4 bases from V and 2 bases from J, the junction contained 5 bases not matched to a gene. Germline V gene sequence: CDR1 SGDLS, CDR2 YYNGEE. The CDR3 is 16 residues long. The CDR3 sequence: CASSSLAGGAYNEQFF. CDR3 DNA: TGTGCCAGCAGCTCTCTAGCGGGGGGCGCCTACAATGAGCAGTTCTTC.

This clonotype was seen at least ten times. The chain carries TRBV12-5 and TRBJ2-3; the D gene could be TRBD1 or TRBD2 (6 bases each). Germline assignment: CDR1 LGHNT and CDR2 FRNRAP. The CDR3 spans 15 residues. Deletions cut 7 bases from V and 5 bases from J, with 19 bases between. The CDR3 bases are TGTGCTAGTGCCCCACGGGGGCCCCCGGGAGATACGCAGTATTTT. It encodes CASAPRGPPGDTQYF. The full variable domain, completed using reference TRBV12-5 and TRBJ2-3, is DARVTQTPRHKVTEMGQEVTMRCQPILGHNTVFWYRQTMMQGLELLAYFRNRAPLDDSGMPKDRFSAEMPDATLATLKIQPSEPRDSAVYFCASAPRGPPGDTQYFGPGTRLTVL.

This clonotype was counted between two and nine times. The V call is TRBV7-3, the J call TRBJ2-2, with TRBD1 matching 9 bases. Germline trimming cut 5 bases from V and 5 bases from J; bases unmatched to any gene: 3. CDR3 length: 14 residues. The germline V gene encodes CDR1 SGHTA and CDR2 FQGTGA. The CDR3 region is CASSLTGGTGELFF. CDR3 nucleotides: TGTGCCAGCAGCCTGACAGGGGGGACCGGGGAGCTGTTTTTT. The full variable domain, rest sourced from reference TRBV7-3 and TRBJ2-2, is GAGVSQTPSNKVTEKGKYVELRCDPISGHTALYWYRQSLGQGPEFLIYFQGTGAADDSGLPNDRFFAVRPEGSVSTLKIQRTERGDSAVYLCASSLTGGTGELFFGEGSRLTVL.

The chain links TRBV27 to TRBJ1-4; 10 bases agree with TRBD1. The CDR3 is 17 amino acids. V trimming: 6 bases; J trimming: 0 bases; junction bases outside the gene matches: 7. Germline loops: CDR1 MNHEY, CDR2 SMNVEV (reference sequence). CDR3 sequence: CASSRFGQGATNEKLFF. CDR3 in DNA: TGTGCCAGCAGCCGATTCGGACAGGGGGCAACTAATGAAAAACTGTTTTTT.

This clonotype has at least ten counts. The rearrangement links TRBV7-9 to TRBJ2-7, with no clear D. Germline V CDR1 and CDR2: SEHNR, FQNEAQ (reference sequence). V lost 1 base and J 2 bases, leaving 12 bases between the germline ends. CDR3 length equals 15 residues. The CDR3 DNA sequence: TGTGCCAGCAGCTTAGGGGCAGGAACGACCTACGAGCAGTACTTC. Translating gives CASSLGAGTTYEQYF.

This clonotype was observed many times. The rearrangement joins TRBV24-1 to TRBJ2-1; D ambiguous. CDR3 length: 12 amino acids. The germline V gene has CDR1 KGHDR and CDR2 SFDVKD. V was clipped by 6 bases and J by 5 bases, with 7 bases between them. The CDR3 spells CATSQRDNEQFF. In nucleotides, the CDR3 is TGTGCCACCAGTCAGAGAGACAATGAGCAGTTCTTC.

This clonotype was picked up many times. This CDR3 is CASSVAFQGAYEQYV. The CDR3 bases are TGTGCCAGCAGCGTAGCTTTTCAGGGGGCCTACGAGCAGTACGTC. This chain uses TRBV9 with TRBJ2-7; TRBD1 matches 7 bases. V was pared by 0 bases and J by 2 bases, with 5 bases of the junction left unmatched. Germline V gene sequence: CDR1 SGDLS, CDR2 YYNGEE. The CDR3 is 15 residues long.

This clonotype was counted a few times. This chain joins TRBV7-9 and TRBJ1-1, with D unresolved. This CDR3 spans 13 amino acids. V lost 2 bases and J 7 bases, leaving 11 bases between the germline ends. Germline CDR1 SEHNR, CDR2 FQNEAQ (reference sequence). This CDR3 reads CASSLPTVREAFF. CDR3 in DNA: TGTGCCAGCAGCTTACCTACCGTCCGTGAAGCTTTCTTT.

This clonotype was seen many times. J is TRBJ2-3 and V is TRBV12-3 or TRBV12-4; TRBD2 matches at 7 bases. The CDR3 totals 16 residues. Losses at the gene ends were 7 bases for V and 0 bases for J; bases not matched to a gene: 10. CDR3 protein: CASTPLGGSSTDTQYF. The CDR3 DNA reads TGTGCCAGCACCCCTCTCGGGGGGTCTAGCACAGATACGCAGTATTTT.

This clonotype was seen only a few times. The V call is TRBV3-1, the J call TRBJ2-5; a weak D match, TRBD1 (5 bases). Germline-derived CDR1 and CDR2 are LGHDT and YNNKEL (reference sequence). The CDR3 totals 15 residues. Trimming left V 4 bases short and J 4 bases short, with 16 bases between. CDR3 nucleotide sequence: TGTGCCAGCAGCCTGACAGAGAGACCGCCAGAGACCCAGTACTTC. Its protein is CASSLTERPPETQYF.

This clonotype was counted at least ten times. The CDR3 region is CASRTSAEAFF. The CDR3 DNA is TGTGCCAGTAGGACCTCCGCTGAAGCTTTCTTT. The rearrangement links TRBV19 to TRBJ1-1; D gene uncertain. Germline CDR1 reads LNHDA; CDR2 reads SQIVND (reference sequence). This CDR3 has 11 amino acids. V shed 6 bases and J shed 6 bases, with 8 bases lying between them.

The sample holds many counts of this clonotype. The V call is TRBV7-9, the J call TRBJ1-1; D is uncertain. Germline assignment: CDR1 SEHNR and CDR2 FQNEAQ (reference sequence). The CDR3 runs to 15 residues. Trimming cost V 5 bases and J 0 bases, with 13 bases left between them. The DNA for the CDR3 is TGTGCCAGCAGCCCTGAGACCCGGGTGAACACTGAAGCTTTCTTT. This translates into CASSPETRVNTEAFF.

This clonotype was seen only a few times. The genes are TRBV6-2 or TRBV6-3 and TRBJ2-2; 7 bases fit TRBD1. Germline CDR1 is MNHEY and CDR2 is SVGEGT. The V segment lost 7 bases and the J segment 5 bases; nucleotides outside the gene matches: 10. The CDR3 sequence is 15 residues long. The CDR3 spells CASTHWDSLTGELFF. Written as DNA, the CDR3 is TGTGCCAGCACCCACTGGGACAGCCTAACCGGGGAGCTGTTTTTT.

The chain carries TRBV27 and TRBJ1-1; D is perhaps TRBD1 (5 bases). This CDR3 spans 14 amino acids. The V gene's germline CDR1 is MNHEY and CDR2 SMNVEV (reference sequence). V was cut by 7 bases and J by 6 bases, with 18 bases left in between. CDR3: CASTSGEGRAEAFF. CDR3 nucleotides: TGTGCCAGCACCTCGGGGGAGGGAAGGGCTGAAGCTTTCTTT.

This clonotype was detected a few times. V is TRBV5-6 and J is TRBJ1-1, with no clear D. The CDR3 contains 14 residues. Germline lookup yields CDR1 SGHDT and CDR2 YYEEEE. The V end was cut by 6 bases, the J end by 1 base, with 13 bases between. The CDR3 here is CASTYRRGNTEAFF. CDR3 coding DNA: TGTGCCAGCACCTACCGACGAGGGAACACTGAAGCTTTCTTT.

On this clonotype itself: This may be a read error: a much more frequent sequence differs by one nucleotide. This chain links TRBV4-3 with TRBJ2-7; D remains unclear. Germline V CDR1 and CDR2: LGHNA, YSLEER. CDR3 length: 14 residues. CDR3 sequence (DNA): TGCGCCAGCAGCCAAGGACGTCAGCTCTACGAGAAGTACTTC. This encodes CASSQGRQLYEKYF.

This clonotype was detected ten times or more. This sequence joins TRBV4-3 and TRBJ2-3; TRBD2 might be the D (6 bases). The CDR3 is 15 residues long. The V gene's germline CDR1 is LGHNA and CDR2 YSLEER. With 3 bases removed from V and 1 base from J, the gap between germline ends came to 11 bases. The CDR3 coding sequence is TGCGCCAGCAGCCAGGGGACTCGACGCACAGATACGCAGTATTTT. Protein product: CASSQGTRRTDTQYF.

This clonotype was counted many times. In DNA, the CDR3 is TGTGCCAGCACCACACCCACAGGGACCGGGGAGCTGTTTTTT. Translated, it gives CASTTPTGTGELFF. This chain joins TRBV6-1 and TRBJ2-2, with D possibly TRBD1 on 6 matching bases. This CDR3 has 14 amino acids. V lost 7 bases, J lost 5 bases, and 14 bases lay in between. The germline V gene encodes CDR1 MNHNS and CDR2 SASEGT.

About this clonotype itself: A much larger clone differs from this one at a single base, so this may be a read error. The chain employs TRBV7-8 and TRBJ2-2; 8 positions agree with TRBD2. The CDR3 length is 17 residues. Germline values: CDR1 SGHVS, CDR2 FQNEAQ. The CDR3 DNA follows: TGTGCCACCAGCTTAACAGCGGGGGCTCCGAACACCGGGGAGCTGTTTTTT. It codes for CATSLTAGAPNTGELFF.

The V and J genes are TRBV25-1 and TRBJ1-4; no firm D call. The CDR3 contains 14 residues. Germline values: CDR1 MGHDK, CDR2 SYGVNS. V lost 4 bases and J 0 bases, leaving 6 bases between the germline ends. This CDR3 reads CASSGFSTNEKLFF. DNA for the CDR3: TGTGCCAGCAGTGGGTTCTCAACTAATGAAAAACTGTTTTTT.

V gene TRBV12-3 or TRBV12-4 combines with J gene TRBJ1-1; D is ambiguous. The germline V and J ends were trimmed by 3 bases and 4 bases, with 15 bases remaining between them. CDR3 length: 15 amino acids. The CDR3 is CASSLRVYDVTEAFF. The DNA for the CDR3 is TGTGCCAGCAGTTTGAGGGTATACGATGTCACTGAAGCTTTCTTT.

This clonotype was counted ten times or more. The gene calls are TRBV19 and TRBJ2-3; perhaps TRBD2 as D (6 bases). Trimming cost V 5 bases and J 6 bases, with 12 bases left between them. The CDR3 contains 13 residues. Germline V gives CDR1 LNHDA, CDR2 SQIVND (reference sequence). This CDR3 reads CASSPMGGDTQYF. The CDR3 bases are TGTGCCAGTAGTCCCATGGGAGGCGATACGCAGTATTTT.

Ten or more counts support this clonotype. The rearrangement uses TRBV23-1 and TRBJ2-3; the D is unclear. TRBV23-1 is reported as an ORF; its role is uncertain. The CDR3 covers 16 residues. Between the trimmed V and J ends, which lost 4 bases and 2 bases, there was a span of 16 bases. This CDR3 reads CASSPIGGRPTDTQYF. CDR3 nucleotide sequence: TGCGCCAGCAGTCCCATCGGTGGCAGACCCACAGATACGCAGTATTTT.

This clonotype was seen many times. V usage is TRBV2 and J usage is TRBJ2-1, with 9 bases lining up with TRBD2. The junction had 9 bases not matched to a gene; V was cut back by 7 bases and J by 8 bases. Per germline, CDR1 SNHLY and CDR2 FYNNEI. The CDR3 extends over 14 amino acids. The CDR3 spells CASMPRGGRYEQFF. The CDR3 nucleotides are TGTGCCAGCATGCCGCGGGGGGGCCGATATGAGCAGTTCTTC.